A single sample gave rise to the 17 T cell receptor beta chains below, sequenced in a study of brain T cells in children with intractable seizures. Method: immunoSEQ multiplex PCR; TCRdb's copy keeps in-frame clones and lacks some. This table has about 76,000 clones, under 95% appearing once. This specimen was peripheral blood, taken at surgery. These receptor sequences come from a boy younger than two with tuberous sclerosis and intractable seizures.

The chain carries TRBV5-1 and TRBJ2-1; tentative D call: TRBD2 (5 bases). This CDR3 region has 19 residues. Trimming removed 0 bases from V and 0 bases from J, with 19 bases in between. Germline V CDR1 and CDR2: SGHRS, YFSETQ. The DNA of the CDR3 is TGCGCCAGCAGCTTGGCTAGCCCTGGGATATATAGCTCCTACAATGAGCAGTTCTTC. The encoded protein is CASSLASPGIYSSYNEQFF.

The chain carries TRBV5-1 and TRBJ2-5, with 9 bases lining up with TRBD2. From germline, CDR1 is SGHRS and CDR2 YFSETQ. V shed 3 bases and J 4 bases; nucleotides not matched to a gene: 4. The CDR3 consists of 14 residues. The CDR3 bases are TGCGCCAGCAGCTCCAATAGCGGGGGAGAGACCCAGTACTTC. This translates into CASSSNSGGETQYF.

The chain recombines TRBV27 with TRBJ2-7; TRBD2 aligns across 7 bases. Trimming at V came to 5 bases and at J to 4 bases, leaving 8 bases not matched to a gene. Looked up from germline, CDR1 is MNHEY and CDR2 is SMNVEV (reference sequence). The CDR3 contains 14 residues. CDR3 in DNA: TGTGCCAGCAGTCCTCGGGGGGTCGAATACGAGCAGTACTTC. Translating it yields CASSPRGVEYEQYF.

The J gene is TRBJ1-3, the V gene TRBV6-2 or TRBV6-3; a possible D gene is TRBD1 (6 bases). This CDR3 comprises 16 residues. Trimming stripped 5 bases from V and 1 base from J, with 15 bases between. Looked up from germline, CDR1 is MNHEY and CDR2 is SVGEGT. CDR3: CASSTHRVTSGNTIYF. The CDR3 DNA reads as TGTGCCAGCAGTACGCACAGGGTAACTTCTGGAAACACCATATATTTT.

CDR3 in DNA: TGTGCCAGCACTGCAAACCGGGATCACTATGGCTACACCTTC. It specifies CASTANRDHYGYTF. The chain carries TRBV2 and TRBJ1-2; D is ambiguous. Germline lookup yields CDR1 SNHLY and CDR2 FYNNEI. V gave up 7 bases and J gave up 3 bases, with 15 bases separating them. CDR3 length: 14 residues.

The chain uses TRBV5-4 and TRBJ2-7, with D possibly matching TRBD1 (5 bases). There are 16 residues in the CDR3. Germline CDR1 SGHNT, CDR2 YYREEE (reference sequence). V dropped 0 bases and J dropped 3 bases, with 16 bases sitting between them. The DNA of the CDR3 is TGTGCCAGCAGCTTGGACCAGGGCCCGGGTCTCTACGAGCAGTACTTC. Amino acid sequence: CASSLDQGPGLYEQYF.

The rearrangement joins TRBV27 to TRBJ2-5; D is unclear. The CDR3 sequence is 13 residues long. Trimming left V 4 bases short and J 7 bases short, with 13 bases between. Germline CDR1 and CDR2: MNHEY and SMNVEV (reference sequence). The CDR3 DNA follows: TGTGCCAGCAGTTCTTACCCATTGGGGACCCAGTACTTC. Amino acid sequence: CASSSYPLGTQYF.

The chain combines TRBV7-9 with TRBJ2-5; D perhaps matches TRBD2 (7 bases). Deletions cut 3 bases from V and 4 bases from J, with 12 bases between. The germline CDR1 and CDR2 sequences are SEHNR and FQNEAQ (reference sequence). The CDR3 runs 14 residues. CDR3 protein: CASSFGGPAETQYF. CDR3 sequence (DNA): TGTGCCAGCAGCTTCGGGGGGCCAGCAGAGACCCAGTACTTC.

The chain recombines TRBV6-4 with TRBJ1-6; tentatively, D is TRBD1 (6 bases). The CDR3 sequence is 13 residues long. V was cut by 5 bases and J by 9 bases, with 11 bases left in between. CDR1 and CDR2 from the germline V gene are MRHNA and SNTAGT. The CDR3 protein is CASSLQGGSPLHF. The CDR3 DNA reads TGTGCCAGCAGTTTACAGGGTGGTTCACCCCTCCACTTT.

The rearrangement uses TRBV5-6 and TRBJ2-1; TRBD2 agrees at 7 bases. Germline lookup yields CDR1 SGHDT and CDR2 YYEEEE. The CDR3 consists of 13 residues. J was trimmed by 5 bases and V by 4 bases; bases with no gene match: 3. The CDR3 bases are TGTGCCAGCAGCCTCGGGACTAACAATGAGCAGTTCTTC. It encodes CASSLGTNNEQFF.

This clone came up once. The chain carries TRBV2 and TRBJ2-1, with 7 bases aligning to TRBD2. With 10 bases clipped from V and 3 bases from J, the junction kept 12 bases outside the gene matches. The CDR3 contains 15 residues. Germline V gene sequence: CDR1 SNHLY, CDR2 FYNNEI. CDR3 nucleotide sequence: TGTGCCACCCTGAGGTCGCTAGCGGACTACAATGAGCAGTTCTTC. Its translation: CATLRSLADYNEQFF. Full variable domain (remainder filled in from reference TRBV2 and TRBJ2-1): EPEVTQTPSHQVTQMGQEVILRCVPISNHLYFYWYRQILGQKVEFLVSFYNNEISEKSEIFDDQFSVERPDGSNFTLKIRSTKLEDSAMYFCATLRSLADYNEQFFGPGTRLTVL.

This chain connects TRBV10-3 to TRBJ2-7; TRBD1 might be the D (7 bases). This CDR3 comprises 15 residues. Germline assignment: CDR1 ENHRY and CDR2 SYGVKD. Between the trimmed V and J ends, which lost 4 bases and 2 bases, there was a span of 15 bases. CDR3 residues: CAISGVGGTAYEQYF. The DNA of the CDR3 is TGTGCCATCAGTGGGGTCGGCGGGACAGCCTACGAGCAGTACTTC.

V is TRBV28 and J is TRBJ1-2; D ambiguous. Germline V lookup: CDR1 MDHEN, CDR2 SYDVKM. Trimming took off 5 bases at V and 4 bases at J, with 14 bases between the two ends. The CDR3 loop spans 14 amino acids. The CDR3 region has the DNA TGTGCCAGCAGTCCCGGAGGGATGGGCTATGGCTACACCTTC. Translation: CASSPGGMGYGYTF.

The rearrangement joins TRBV11-3 to TRBJ2-7, with TRBD2 matching 7 bases. Unmatched junction bases numbered 15, after V lost 1 base and J lost 9 bases. The V gene's germline CDR1 is SGHNT and CDR2 YENEEA. This CDR3 contains 16 residues. The CDR3 nucleotides read TGTGCCAGCAGCTTAGGTTTTCGACTAGCTCTCTCTGTGCAGTACTTC. Protein sequence: CASSLGFRLALSVQYF.

The chain combines TRBV9 with TRBJ2-7; 9 bases match TRBD2. CDR1 is SGDLS and CDR2 is YYNGEE in the germline V gene. The CDR3 loop spans 15 amino acids. V was pared by 0 bases and J by 3 bases, with 4 bases of the junction left unmatched. CDR3 nucleotide sequence: TGTGCCAGCAGCGTAGGGGCTAGCGGGGACTACGAGCAGTACTTC. This translates into CASSVGASGDYEQYF.

This chain joins TRBV19 and TRBJ1-4; 7 positions agree with TRBD1. The CDR3 covers 15 residues. Germline CDR1 is LNHDA and CDR2 is SQIVND (reference sequence). V lost 4 bases to trimming and J lost 4 bases; unmatched junction nucleotides: 6. CDR3 nucleotide sequence: TGTGCCAGTAGTACAGGACAGGTACTTAATGAAAAACTGTTTTTT. Its protein product is CASSTGQVLNEKLFF.

The CDR3: CSGSGTGTPEAFF. In DNA, the CDR3 is TGCAGCGGTTCCGGGACAGGGACCCCTGAAGCTTTCTTT. The chain has TRBV29-1 and TRBJ1-1; 9 bases are a match to TRBD1. Germline values: CDR1 SQVTM, CDR2 ANQGSEA. The CDR3 consists of 13 residues. The junction had 9 bases not matched to a gene; V was cut back by 7 bases and J by 6 bases.